This T cell receptor (beta chain) is from a study of T-cell memory formation after mild COVID-19. General study results and limits: Clones which contracted sat mainly in CM and EM if CD4+, and in EMRA if CD8+.

This CDR3 contains 15 residues. Deletions cut 2 bases from V and 0 bases from J, with 9 bases between. Germline lookup yields CDR1 SNHLY and CDR2 FYNNEI. Constant-segment primers served in 5'RACE that generated TCR alpha and TCR beta cDNA libraries bearing sample barcodes and UMIs. TCRdb re-analysed the 5' RACE reads in MiXCR, keeping a single row per CDR3 protein. The sample carries 250,000 to 300,000 distinct CDR3 sequences, more than 15% recorded once. On this clonotype itself: What it binds is not known.

Sequenced material: PBMCs or a T cell subset sorted from them (not recorded which). The sequence was obtained from a man aged 18 to 29 who had mild COVID-19 (a few samples of this study predate the infection). Cell type and time point are not known. The V and J genes are TRBV2 and TRBJ2-3; D possibly corresponds to TRBD1 (6 bases). The CDR3 region is CASSEWGPSTDTQYF. The CDR3 DNA follows: TGTGCCAGCAGTGAATGGGGGCCTAGCACAGATACGCAGTATTTT. Full variable domain (rest looked up from reference TRBV2 and TRBJ2-3): EPEVTQTPSHQVTQMGQEVILRCVPISNHLYFYWYRQILGQKVEFLVSFYNNEISEKSEIFDDQFSVERPDGSNFTLKIRSTKLEDSAMYFCASSEWGPSTDTQYFGPGTRLTVL.